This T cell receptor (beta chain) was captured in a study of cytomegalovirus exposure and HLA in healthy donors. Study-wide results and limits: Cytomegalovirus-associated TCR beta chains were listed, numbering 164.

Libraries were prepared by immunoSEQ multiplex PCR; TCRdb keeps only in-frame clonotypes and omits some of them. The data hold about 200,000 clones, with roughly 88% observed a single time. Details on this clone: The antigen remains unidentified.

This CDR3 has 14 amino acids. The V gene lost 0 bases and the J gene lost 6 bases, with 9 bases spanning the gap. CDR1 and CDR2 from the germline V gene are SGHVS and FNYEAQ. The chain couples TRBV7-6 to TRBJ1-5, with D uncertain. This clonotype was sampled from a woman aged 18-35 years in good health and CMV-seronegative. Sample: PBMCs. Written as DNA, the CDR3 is TGTGCCAGCAGCTTAGCTGAGGGCGGTCAGCCCCAGCATTTT. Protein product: CASSLAEGGQPQHF.